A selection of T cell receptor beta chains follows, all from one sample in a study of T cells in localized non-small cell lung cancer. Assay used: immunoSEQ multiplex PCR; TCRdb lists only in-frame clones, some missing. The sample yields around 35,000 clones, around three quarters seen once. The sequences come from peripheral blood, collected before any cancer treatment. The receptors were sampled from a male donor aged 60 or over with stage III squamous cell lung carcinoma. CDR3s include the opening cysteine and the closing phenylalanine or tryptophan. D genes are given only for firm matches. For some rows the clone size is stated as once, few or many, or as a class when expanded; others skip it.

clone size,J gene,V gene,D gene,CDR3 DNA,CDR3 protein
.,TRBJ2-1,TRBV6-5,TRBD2,TGTGCCAGCAGTTACCGGACTAGCGGCTACAATGAGCAGTTCTTC,CASSYRTSGYNEQFF
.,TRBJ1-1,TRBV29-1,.,TGCAGCGGGAGGGGAGCCAGAAGGGCTGAAGCTTTCTTT,CSGRGARRAEAFF
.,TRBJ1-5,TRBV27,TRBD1,TGTGCCAGCAGAGGCCAGGGGGCTAGCAATCAGCCCCAGCATTTT,CASRGQGASNQPQHF
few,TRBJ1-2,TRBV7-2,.,TGTGCCAGCAGCTTAGATCAAGGAGGCTACACCTTC,CASSLDQGGYTF
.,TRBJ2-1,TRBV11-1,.,TGTGCCAGCAGCCCTAATTTTGGCCTCTCCTACAATGAGCAGTTCTTC,CASSPNFGLSYNEQFF
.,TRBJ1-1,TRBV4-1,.,TGCGCCAGCAGCCAAGAAAAACCTCGCCTGGGGACTGAAGCTTTCTTT,CASSQEKPRLGTEAFF
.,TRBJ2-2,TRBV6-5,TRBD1,TGTGCCAGCAGTTATGGGGGGACAGGGTACACCGGGGAGCTGTTTTTT,CASSYGGTGYTGELFF
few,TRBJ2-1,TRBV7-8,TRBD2,TGTGCCAGCAGTTCGCTAGCGGGATCAAAAGAGCAGTTCTTC,CASSSLAGSKEQFF
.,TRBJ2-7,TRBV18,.,TGTGCCAGCTCACCAAACAGAAACGAGCAGTACTTC,CASSPNRNEQYF
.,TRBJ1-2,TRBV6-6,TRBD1,TGTGCCAGCAGTACCGGGACAGGGGACTATGGCTACACCTTC,CASSTGTGDYGYTF
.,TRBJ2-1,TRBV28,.,TGTGCCAGCAGTTTCTCTTTCGGACAGTCCCGGGAGCAGTTCTTC,CASSFSFGQSREQFF
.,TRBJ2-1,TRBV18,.,TGTGCCAGCTCCGGCATGGGACTCTCATCATACAATGAGCAGTTCTTC,CASSGMGLSSYNEQFF
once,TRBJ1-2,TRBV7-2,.,TGTGCCAGCAGCCTAAGTCCCGGGACGGAGTATGGCTACACCTTC,CASSLSPGTEYGYTF
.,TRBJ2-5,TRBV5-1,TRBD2,TGCGCCAGCAGCTTACTAGCGGGGGGGCCGGGAGAGACCCAGTACTTC,CASSLLAGGPGETQYF
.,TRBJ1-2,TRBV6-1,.,TGTGCCAGCAGGGCCAACCAGCTGAACTATGGCTACACCTTC,CASRANQLNYGYTF
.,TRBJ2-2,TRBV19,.,TGTGCCACCAAGTTGTCCGCCGGGGAGCTGTTTTTT,CATKLSAGELFF
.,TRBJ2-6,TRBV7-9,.,TGTGCCAGCAGCTTAGTTTCCGGGGCCAACGTCCTGACTTTC,CASSLVSGANVLTF
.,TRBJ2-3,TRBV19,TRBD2,TGTGCCAGTAGCGTAGCGGGAGTAGGGTCAGATACGCAGTATTTT,CASSVAGVGSDTQYF
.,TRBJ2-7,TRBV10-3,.,TGTGCCATCAGTGAGTCGGGGTGGGGCTACGAGCAGTACTTC,CAISESGWGYEQYF
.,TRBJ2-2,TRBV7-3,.,TGTGCCAGCAGCTTAGGTGCCCACACCGGGGAGCTGTTTTTT,CASSLGAHTGELFF
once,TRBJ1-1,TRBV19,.,TGTGCCAGTAGGAGACAACAGGAAGCTTTCTTT,CASRRQQEAFF
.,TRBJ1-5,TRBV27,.,TGTGCCAGCAGTTTGGGCAGGGGTGGCGATCAGCCCCAGCATTTT,CASSLGRGGDQPQHF
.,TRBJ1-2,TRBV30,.,TGTGCCTGGAGTCTTTCTTATGGCTACACCTTC,CAWSLSYGYTF
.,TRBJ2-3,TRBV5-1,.,TGCGCCAGCAGTGCCAGATACACAGATACGCAGTATTTT,CASSARYTDTQYF
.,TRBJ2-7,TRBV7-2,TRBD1,TGTGCCAGCAGCTTATTACCGGGACAGGGCTACGAGCAGTACTTC,CASSLLPGQGYEQYF
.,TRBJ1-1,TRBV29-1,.,TGCAGCGTTGAAGTCTCACAGAACACTGAAGCTTTCTTT,CSVEVSQNTEAFF
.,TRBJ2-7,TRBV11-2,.,TGTGCCAGCAGCTTACAAGGTTCCTACGAGCAGTACTTC,CASSLQGSYEQYF
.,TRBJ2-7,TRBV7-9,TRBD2,TGTGCCAGCACCGACGGACGGGAGGACTACGAGCAGTACTTC,CASTDGREDYEQYF
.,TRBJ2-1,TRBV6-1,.,TGTGCCAGCAGTGAAATTAATAGCCTTTCCTACAATGAGCAGTTCTTC,CASSEINSLSYNEQFF
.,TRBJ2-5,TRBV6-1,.,TGTGCCAGCAGTGAAATTCCAGAGGAGACCCAGTACTTC,CASSEIPEETQYF
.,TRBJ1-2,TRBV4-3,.,TGCGCCAGCAGCCCCCCACCGGGAGGGGGAACCTATGGCTACACCTTC,CASSPPPGGGTYGYTF
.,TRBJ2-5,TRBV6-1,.,TGTGCCAGCAGTGGCCAAAAGGAGGGTAGGGAGACCCAGTACTTC,CASSGQKEGRETQYF
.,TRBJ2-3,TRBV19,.,TGTGCCAGTAGGACGGACTACGCTAGCACAGATACGCAGTATTTT,CASRTDYASTDTQYF
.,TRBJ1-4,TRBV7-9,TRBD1,TGTGCCAGCAGCCTGCGACAGGACAGGGGTGAAAAACTGTTTTTT,CASSLRQDRGEKLFF
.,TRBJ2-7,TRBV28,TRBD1,TGTGCCAGCAGCTTCGGACAGGGGTTCTCCTACGAGCAGTACTTC,CASSFGQGFSYEQYF
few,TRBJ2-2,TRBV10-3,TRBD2,TGTGCCATTAGCGGGACGAACACCGGGGAGCTGTTTTTT,CAISGTNTGELFF
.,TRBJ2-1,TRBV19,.,TGTGCCAGCGAAGGGGCGTATGAGCAGTTCTTC,CASEGAYEQFF
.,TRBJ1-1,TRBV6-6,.,TGTGCCAGCCGGGGGAACACTGAAGCTTTCTTT,CASRGNTEAFF
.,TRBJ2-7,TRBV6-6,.,TGTGCCAGCAGTCCGTCGGACCAAAACGAGCAGTACTTC,CASSPSDQNEQYF
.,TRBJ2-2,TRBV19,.,TGTGCCAGTAGTATCTCAGGGAACACCGGGGAGCTGTTTTTT,CASSISGNTGELFF
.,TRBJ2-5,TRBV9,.,TGTGCCAGCAGCGTAGCAGGCCTAGAAGAGACCCAGTACTTC,CASSVAGLEETQYF
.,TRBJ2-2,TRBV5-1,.,TGCGCCAGCAGCTTGGCCACCGACACCGGGGAGCTGTTTTTT,CASSLATDTGELFF
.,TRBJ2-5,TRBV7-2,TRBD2,TGTGCCAGCAGCTTAGCTTTAGCGGGAGAGACCCAGTACTTC,CASSLALAGETQYF
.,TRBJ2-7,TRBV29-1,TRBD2,TGCAGCGTTGGGCTAGCGGAGACCTACGAGCAGTACTTC,CSVGLAETYEQYF
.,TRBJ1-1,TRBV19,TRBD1,TGTGCCAGTAGTATAGGGGGACAGGGGAGGGCTGAAGCTTTCTTT,CASSIGGQGRAEAFF
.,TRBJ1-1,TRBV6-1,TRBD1,TGTGCCAGCAGGGAAGGACAGGGCTTTGAAGCTTTCTTT,CASREGQGFEAFF
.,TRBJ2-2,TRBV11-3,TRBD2,TGTGCCAGCAGCTTAGCGGGAGGGACCGGGGAGCTGTTTTTT,CASSLAGGTGELFF
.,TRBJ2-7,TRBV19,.,TGTGCCAGTAGTAATAGCGGTCCCTACGAGCAGTACTTC,CASSNSGPYEQYF
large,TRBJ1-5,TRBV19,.,TGTGCCAGTAGTCTACATCTGGCAGGGGGCAATCAGCCCCAGCATTTT,CASSLHLAGGNQPQHF
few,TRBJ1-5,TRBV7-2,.,TGTGCCAGCAGCTTAGAACAGGGAAGCAATCAGCCCCAGCATTTT,CASSLEQGSNQPQHF
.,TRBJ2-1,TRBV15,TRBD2,TGTGCCACCAGCACCAAATTCACTAGCGGGAGTTACAATGAGCAGTTCTTC,CATSTKFTSGSYNEQFF
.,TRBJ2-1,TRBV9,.,TGTGCCAGCAGCGTAGAAGCCAGACTAGAGCAGTTCTTC,CASSVEARLEQFF
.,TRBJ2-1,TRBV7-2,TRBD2,TGTGCCAGCACCCCTAGGAGGCTAGCGGGGGGGTACAATGAGCAGTTCTTC,CASTPRRLAGGYNEQFF
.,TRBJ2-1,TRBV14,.,TGTGCCAGCAGCCAAGATGGAGGTTCCTACAATGAGCAGTTCTTC,CASSQDGGSYNEQFF
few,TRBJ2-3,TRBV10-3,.,TGTGCCATCAGTGAGTCTTTCACAGATACGCAGTATTTT,CAISESFTDTQYF
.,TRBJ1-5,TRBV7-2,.,TGTGCCAGCAGCTTGGGACGGGGCAATCAGCCCCAGCATTTT,CASSLGRGNQPQHF